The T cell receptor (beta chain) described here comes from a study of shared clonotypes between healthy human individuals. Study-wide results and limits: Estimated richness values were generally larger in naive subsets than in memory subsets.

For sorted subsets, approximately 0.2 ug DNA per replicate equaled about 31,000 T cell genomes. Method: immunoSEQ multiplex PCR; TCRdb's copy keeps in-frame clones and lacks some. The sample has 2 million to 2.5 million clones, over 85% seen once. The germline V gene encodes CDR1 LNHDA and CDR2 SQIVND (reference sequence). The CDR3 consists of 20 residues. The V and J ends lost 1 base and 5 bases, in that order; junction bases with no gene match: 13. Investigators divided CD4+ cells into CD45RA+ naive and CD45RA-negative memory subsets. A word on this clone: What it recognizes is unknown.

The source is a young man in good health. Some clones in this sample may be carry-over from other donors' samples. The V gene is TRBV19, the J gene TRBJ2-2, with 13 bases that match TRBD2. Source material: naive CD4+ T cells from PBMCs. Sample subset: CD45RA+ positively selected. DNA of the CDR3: TGTGCCAGTAGTATAGTTCGCGGACTAGCGGGAGTCAGATGGACCGGGGAGCTGTTTTTT. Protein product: CASSIVRGLAGVRWTGELFF. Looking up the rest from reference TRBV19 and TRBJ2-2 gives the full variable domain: DGGITQSPKYLFRKEGQNVTLSCEQNLNHDAMYWYRQDPGQGLRLIYYSQIVNDFQKGDIAEGYSVSREKKESFPLTVTSAQKNPTAFYLCASSIVRGLAGVRWTGELFFGEGSRLTVL.